This passage covers 12 T cell receptor beta chains from one sample sequenced in a study of cytomegalovirus exposure and HLA in healthy donors. Use of 60 Vbeta and 13 Jbeta primers characterized the PCR. Assay used: immunoSEQ multiplex PCR; TCRdb lists only in-frame clones, some missing. The sample holds under 200,000 clones, approximately 85% seen once. Sequencing was performed on PBMCs. These receptors all come from a woman aged 18-29 years in good health and CMV-seronegative.

The chain is built from TRBV28 and TRBJ1-5; D not certain. Germline V CDR1 and CDR2: MDHEN, SYDVKM. CDR3 length: 14 amino acids. Trimming removed 7 bases from V and 0 bases from J, with 10 bases in between. The CDR3 coding sequence is TGTGCCAGCACATCGGGATATAGCAATCAGCCCCAGCATTTT. It yields the protein CASTSGYSNQPQHF.

The genes are TRBV21-1 and TRBJ1-5; the table's D call TRBD1 went unverified against the DNA. TRBV21-1 is deemed a pseudogene. This CDR3 comprises 15 residues. In DNA form, the CDR3 reads TGTGCCAGCAGCACGGGACAGGGGAGCAATCAGCCCCAGCATTTT. This codes for CASSTGQGSNQPQHF.

The genes are TRBV7-8 and TRBJ2-7; tentatively, D is TRBD1 (6 bases). The CDR3 runs to 15 residues. The germline gives CDR1 SGHVS, CDR2 FQNEAQ. The V gene lost 1 base and the J gene lost 0 bases, with 10 bases spanning the gap. CDR3 sequence reads: CASSLEGGSSYEQYF. The CDR3, as DNA: TGTGCCAGCAGCTTAGAAGGGGGAAGCTCCTACGAGCAGTACTTC.

This chain links TRBV21-1 with TRBJ1-2; the table calls TRBD1, which could not be checked here. TRBV21-1 is described as a pseudogene. The CDR3 is 15 amino acids. This CDR3 is CASSKAGQGAYGYTF. Here the CDR3 DNA reads TGTGCCAGCAGCAAAGCCGGACAGGGGGCCTATGGCTACACCTTC.

The chain is built from TRBV7-2 and TRBJ2-3; 11 nucleotides align to TRBD2. This CDR3 spans 17 amino acids. Germline CDR1 reads SGHTA; CDR2 reads FQGNSA. After removal of 2 bases from V and 8 bases from J, the junction contained 12 bases not matched to a gene. The CDR3, as DNA: TGTGCCAGCAGCTTAACCGATCCCCTAGCGGGAGGTGGTACGCAGTATTTT. It yields the protein CASSLTDPLAGGGTQYF.

The rearrangement joins TRBV2 to TRBJ2-5; the match to TRBD2 covers 11 bases. V shed 5 bases, J shed 5 bases, and the junction held 7 bases outside the gene matches. The CDR3 is 15 residues long. CDR1 is SNHLY, CDR2 FYNNEI, per germline. For the CDR3, the DNA is TGTGCCAGCAGTCCAGGACTAGCGGGCCAGGAGACCCAGTACTTC. As protein: CASSPGLAGQETQYF.

The V gene is TRBV9, the J gene TRBJ2-3; maybe TRBD2 (5 bases). Trimming pared 0 bases from V and 6 bases from J, leaving 14 bases between. CDR1 and CDR2 (germline): SGDLS, YYNGEE. The CDR3 has 15 amino acids. CDR3 nucleotide sequence: TGTGCCAGCAGCGTAGAGGGCGGGCCCAGGGATACGCAGTATTTT. Encoded protein: CASSVEGGPRDTQYF.

This chain's CDR3 is CASSTGTGDSNQPQHF. The CDR3 DNA reads TGTGCCAGTAGTACCGGGACAGGGGATAGCAATCAGCCCCAGCATTTT. The V and J genes are TRBV19 and TRBJ1-5; 10 bases line up with TRBD1. Germline loops: CDR1 LNHDA, CDR2 SQIVND (reference sequence). With 4 bases clipped from V and 0 bases from J, the junction kept 3 bases outside the gene matches. The CDR3 contains 16 residues.

The chain couples TRBV5-4 to TRBJ2-3; 8 positions agree with TRBD2. Looked up from germline, CDR1 is SGHNT and CDR2 is YYREEE (reference sequence). Losses at the gene ends were 4 bases for V and 2 bases for J; bases not matched to a gene: 6. CDR3 size: 15 residues. The CDR3 loop reads CASSLTSAFTDTQYF. The CDR3 coding sequence is TGTGCCAGCAGCCTGACTAGCGCCTTCACAGATACGCAGTATTTT. The complete variable domain, with remaining parts taken from reference TRBV5-4 and TRBJ2-3, reads ETGVTQSPTHLIKTRGQQVTLRCSSQSGHNTVSWYQQALGQGPQFIFQYYREEENGRGNFPPRFSGLQFPNYSSELNVNALELDDSALYLCASSLTSAFTDTQYFGPGTRLTVL.

The J gene is TRBJ2-1, the V gene TRBV4-1, with 10 bases aligning to TRBD2. Losses at the gene ends were 0 bases for V and 5 bases for J; bases not matched to a gene: 4. Germline V gives CDR1 MGHRA, CDR2 YSYEKL. The CDR3 is made up of 16 amino acids. Here the CDR3 DNA reads TGCGCCAGCAGCCAAGATTGGCTAGCGGGAGACAATGAGCAGTTCTTC. This gives the protein CASSQDWLAGDNEQFF.

This clone was observed a few times. The chain recombines TRBV21-1 with TRBJ1-5. TRBV21-1 is tagged as a pseudogene. This CDR3 has 12 amino acids. The CDR3 DNA is TGTGCCAGCTCGGGGGGTCGGCAGCCCCAGCATTTT. It encodes CASSGGRQPQHF.

CDR3 residues: CASSDSYEQYF. In nucleotides, the CDR3 is TGCGCCAGCAGCGACAGCTACGAGCAGTACTTC. The chain links TRBV10-1 to TRBJ2-7, with D possibly being TRBD1 (5 bases). The V and J ends lost 6 bases and 3 bases respectively, with 6 bases between them. CDR3 length: 11 amino acids. Germline CDR1 and CDR2: WNHNN and SYGVQD (reference sequence).